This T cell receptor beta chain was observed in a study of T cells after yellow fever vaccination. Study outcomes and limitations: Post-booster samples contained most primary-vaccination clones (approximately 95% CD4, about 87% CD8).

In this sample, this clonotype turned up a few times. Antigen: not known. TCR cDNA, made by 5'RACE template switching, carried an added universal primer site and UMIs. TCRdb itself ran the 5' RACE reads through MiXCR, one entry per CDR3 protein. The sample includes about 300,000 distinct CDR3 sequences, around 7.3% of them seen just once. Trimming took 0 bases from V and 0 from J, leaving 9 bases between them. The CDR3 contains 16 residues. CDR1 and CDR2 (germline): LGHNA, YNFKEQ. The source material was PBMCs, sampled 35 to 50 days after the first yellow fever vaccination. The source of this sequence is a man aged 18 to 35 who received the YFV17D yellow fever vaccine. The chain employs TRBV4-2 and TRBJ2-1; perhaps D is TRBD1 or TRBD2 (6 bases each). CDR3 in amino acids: CASSQDWGASYNEQFF. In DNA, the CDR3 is TGTGCCAGCAGCCAAGATTGGGGGGCCTCCTACAATGAGCAGTTCTTC.